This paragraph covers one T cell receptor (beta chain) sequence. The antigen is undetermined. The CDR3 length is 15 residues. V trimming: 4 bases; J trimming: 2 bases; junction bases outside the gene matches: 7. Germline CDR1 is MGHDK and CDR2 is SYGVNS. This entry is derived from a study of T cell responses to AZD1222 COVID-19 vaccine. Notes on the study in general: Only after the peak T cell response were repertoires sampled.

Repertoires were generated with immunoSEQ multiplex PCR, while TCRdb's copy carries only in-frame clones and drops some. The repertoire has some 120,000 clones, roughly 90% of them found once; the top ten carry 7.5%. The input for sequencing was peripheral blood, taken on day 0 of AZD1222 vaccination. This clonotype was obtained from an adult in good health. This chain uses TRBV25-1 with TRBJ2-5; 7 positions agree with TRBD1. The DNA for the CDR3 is TGTGCCAGCAGTGCATCCTTACAGGGGCAAGAGACCCAGTACTTC. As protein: CASSASLQGQETQYF. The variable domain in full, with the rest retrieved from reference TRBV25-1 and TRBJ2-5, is EADIYQTPRYLVIGTGKKITLECSQTMGHDKMYWYQQDPGMELHLIHYSYGVNSTEKGDLSSESTVSRIRTEHFPLTLESARPSHTSQYLCASSASLQGQETQYFGPGTRLLVL.